The present T cell receptor (beta chain) was sequenced within a study of T cell responses to AZD1222 COVID-19 vaccine. Study observations and caveats: Spike-wide vaccine-associated CD4 TCRs dominated at 160-218 and 743-854.

Here immunoSEQ multiplex PCR was the method, and the copy in TCRdb shows in-frame clones only, minus some. The sample shows 80,000 or so clones, more than 60% of them seen only once. Only one count was recorded for this clone. What it recognizes is unknown. The CDR3 is 13 residues long. V gave up 4 bases and J gave up 4 bases, with 8 bases separating them. Germline V gene sequence: CDR1 LGHDT, CDR2 YNNKEL (reference sequence). Sequenced here: peripheral blood, sampled 28 days after the second dose of the MenACWY control vaccine. This rearrangement joins TRBV3-1 (or the pseudogene TRBV3-2) to TRBJ1-3, with D possibly matching TRBD1 (6 bases). This TCR derives from an adult who received the MenACWY meningococcal vaccine as a control. CDR3 nucleotides: TGTGCCAGCAGCCCCGGACAGGGAAACACCATATATTTT. Translation gives CASSPGQGNTIYF.